A single sample is the source of the 16 T cell receptor beta chains below, sequenced in a study of blood T cells in healthy people across ages. The use of a sample-barcoded 5' primer and a J-beta primer mix characterized a second PCR of roughly 6 to 11 cycles. TCRdb fed the 5' RACE reads into MiXCR, producing one record per CDR3 protein. The sample records under 750,000 distinct CDR3 sequences, around half being singletons. Sequences were obtained from blood. Receptors originate from a man older than 75 in good health.

The chain joins TRBV7-2 to TRBJ2-5; D possibly corresponds to TRBD2 (6 bases). The germline V gene encodes CDR1 SGHTA and CDR2 FQGNSA. V was pared by 1 base and J by 4 bases, with 16 bases between. The length of the CDR3 is 16 residues. The CDR3 here is CASSLVGGYGGETQYF. The CDR3 nucleotides are TGTGCCAGCAGCTTAGTGGGGGGTTACGGGGGAGAGACCCAGTACTTC.

This rearrangement joins TRBV20-1 to TRBJ2-7; D possibly matches TRBD1 or TRBD2 (6 bases each). CDR3 size: 14 residues. The V end lost 6 bases, the J end lost 4 bases, and 19 bases lay between the germline ends. Germline V lookup: CDR1 DFQATT, CDR2 SNEGSKA (reference sequence). The CDR3 DNA follows: TGCAGTGCGAGGACTACGGGGGCCCGTTACGAGCAGTACTTC. This encodes CSARTTGARYEQYF.

This clonotype was picked up a small number of times. This chain joins TRBV18 and TRBJ2-7; D gene unclear. CDR3 length: 13 amino acids. Germline assignment: CDR1 KGHSH and CDR2 LQKENI. V lost 4 bases and J lost 1, with 8 bases in between. CDR3 coding DNA: TGTGCCAGCTCACTCTTCGGATCCTACGAGCAGTACTTC. Protein sequence: CASSLFGSYEQYF.

V gene TRBV27 combines with J gene TRBJ2-3; D unclear. The V gene's germline CDR1 is MNHEY and CDR2 SMNVEV (reference sequence). The CDR3 totals 13 residues. V was shortened by 6 bases and J by 2 bases, with 9 bases between the two germline ends. CDR3 coding DNA: TGTGCCAGCAGGGGCAGAAACACAGATACGCAGTATTTT. Translated, it gives CASRGRNTDTQYF.

A word on this clonotype: This may be a read error: a much more frequent sequence differs by one nucleotide. This sequence joins TRBV28 and TRBJ2-4, with D hard to call. The J call is in doubt because the DNA end fits TRBJ2-7 better. CDR3 length: 11 amino acids. Germline CDR1 and CDR2: MDHEN and SYDVKM. DNA of the CDR3: TGTGCCAGCAGTTCGAAATACGAGCAGTACTTC. This codes for CASSSKYEQYF.

The CDR3 loop reads CSARDGSGRRTGELFF. In nucleotides, the CDR3 is TGCAGTGCTAGAGATGGTAGCGGGAGGAGAACCGGGGAGCTGTTTTTT. V usage is TRBV20-1 and J usage is TRBJ2-2; TRBD2 aligns across 10 bases. CDR3 size: 16 residues. Trimming cost V 0 bases and J 5 bases; bases outside gene matches: 6. Germline loops: CDR1 DFQATT, CDR2 SNEGSKA (reference sequence).

The V and J genes are TRBV7-9 and TRBJ2-1; D is perhaps TRBD1 or TRBD2 (7 bases each). The germline V and J ends were trimmed by 2 bases and 3 bases, with 17 bases remaining between them. The CDR3 has 17 residues. Germline CDR1 is SEHNR and CDR2 is FQNEAQ (reference sequence). This chain's CDR3 is CASSLRQGGNFYNEQFF. CDR3 nucleotides: TGTGCCAGCAGCTTACGTCAGGGGGGGAATTTCTACAATGAGCAGTTCTTC.

The chain couples TRBV7-2 to TRBJ2-5; 7 bases map to TRBD1. The better agreement between TRBJ2-7 and the DNA end casts doubt on the J call. This CDR3 has 15 residues. Germline V gives CDR1 SGHTA, CDR2 FQGNSA. Here the CDR3 DNA reads TGTGCCAGCAGCTTGGACTGGGACAGAACCTACGAGCAGTACTTC. This codes for CASSLDWDRTYEQYF.

This clonotype was observed a handful of times. The chain uses TRBV29-1 and TRBJ2-7; 9 bases fit TRBD1. From germline, CDR1 is SQVTM and CDR2 ANQGSEA. CDR3 size: 19 residues. Losses at the gene ends were 7 bases for V and 5 bases for J; bases not matched to a gene: 27. CDR3 protein: CSEDTGGAFPGSTPDEQYF. For the CDR3, the DNA is TGCAGCGAAGACACAGGGGGCGCGTTCCCCGGGAGTACACCGGACGAGCAGTACTTC.

This clonotype has just a few counts. V usage is TRBV5-5 and J usage is TRBJ2-3, with 7 positions matching TRBD1. This CDR3 is built from 14 residues. CDR1 and CDR2 from the germline V gene are SGHKS and YYEKEE (reference sequence). V shed 6 bases, J shed 0 bases, and the junction held 4 bases outside the gene matches. The CDR3 DNA reads as TGTGCCAGCACGGGACAGCCTAGCACAGATACGCAGTATTTT. It encodes CASTGQPSTDTQYF.

A remark on this clonotype: A junction boundary mismatches the germline segment, possibly from a read error. This chain links TRBV2 with TRBJ1-1; D is unclear. This CDR3 region has 14 residues. The germline gives CDR1 SNHLY, CDR2 FYNNEI. CDR3 sequence: CTSSEGWADLEAFF. As DNA, the CDR3 is TGTACCAGCAGTGAAGGTTGGGCTGACCTAGAGGCTTTCTTT.

This clonotype has a handful of counts. The rearrangement joins TRBV7-9 to TRBJ1-4, with a tentative D call TRBD1 (5 bases). CDR3 length: 14 residues. V lost 8 bases and J lost 0, with 10 bases in between. The V gene's germline CDR1 is SEHNR and CDR2 FQNEAQ (reference sequence). The chain's CDR3 is CASRRDPTNEKLFF. The DNA of the CDR3 is TGTGCCAGCCGACGGGACCCAACTAATGAAAAACTGTTTTTT.

This rearrangement joins TRBV5-1 to TRBJ2-7, with 12 nucleotides matching TRBD2. This CDR3 comprises 16 residues. V lost 4 bases and J lost 1; bases outside the gene matches: 6. Germline loops: CDR1 SGHRS, CDR2 YFSETQ. Written as DNA, the CDR3 is TGCGCCAGCAGCCCTGGGACTAGCGGGCCGTCCTACGAGCAGTACTTC. Amino acids: CASSPGTSGPSYEQYF.

A remark on this clonotype: One end of the junction does not line up with germline, which may come from a read error. V usage is TRBV4-3 and J usage is TRBJ2-7; no definite D call. The CDR3 runs to 16 residues. Germline values: CDR1 LGHNA, CDR2 YSLEER. CDR3 protein: CASSQTHTDRQYEQYF. The CDR3 DNA sequence: TGCGCCAGCAGCCAAACCCACACCGACCGACAATACGAGCAGTATTTC.

This chain joins TRBV6-6 and TRBJ2-1; D may be TRBD2 (7 bases). The closer fit of TRBJ2-7 to the DNA end suggests the J call may be wrong. Germline V gene sequence: CDR1 MNHNY, CDR2 SVGAGI (reference sequence). The CDR3 length is 14 residues. The CDR3 is CASSWEGGRYEQYF. CDR3 nucleotides: TGTGCCAGCTCTTGGGAGGGGGGACGCTACGAGCAGTACTTC.

V gene TRBV7-9 combines with J gene TRBJ2-3; D gene unclear. CDR1 is SEHNR, CDR2 FQNEAQ, per germline (reference sequence). V lost 5 bases to trimming and J lost 6 bases, with 9 bases between them. CDR3 size: 12 residues. The CDR3 sequence is CASSQNSDTQYF. Written as DNA, the CDR3 is TGTGCCAGCAGCCAAAACAGCGATACGCAGTATTTT.